The next 15 T cell receptor beta chains were all read from a single sample in a study of CD8 T cells in Susac syndrome. Random hexamers were used to reverse transcribe roughly 0.5 to 1 ug of RNA. One entry per CDR3 protein, called by TCRdb with MiXCR from the immunoSEQ multiplex PCR reads. The data show 200,000 or so distinct CDR3 sequences, nearly 95% seen once. The sequenced material came from CD4+ T cells from PBMCs. These receptors were obtained from a human donor with multiple sclerosis.

The chain uses TRBV5-4 and TRBJ2-7; 7 bases are shared with TRBD1. In germline, CDR1 is SGHNT, CDR2 YYREEE (reference sequence). The CDR3 is 15 amino acids. With V trimmed by 4 bases and J by 0 bases, 7 bases remained unmatched. CDR3: CASSVGQAISYEQYF. For the CDR3, the DNA is TGTGCCAGCAGCGTCGGACAGGCCATCTCCTACGAGCAGTACTTC.

The V gene is TRBV7-2, the J gene TRBJ1-1; D is ambiguous. The V gene lost 1 base and the J gene lost 6 bases, with 6 bases spanning the gap. Germline V gives CDR1 SGHTA, CDR2 FQGNSA. This CDR3 region has 12 residues. Here the CDR3 reads CASSLGASEAFF. Here the CDR3 DNA reads TGTGCCAGCAGCTTAGGGGCTTCTGAAGCTTTCTTT.

The V gene is TRBV12-3 or TRBV12-4, the J gene TRBJ1-4; D gene ambiguous. The CDR3 has 15 residues. With 5 bases removed from V and 7 bases from J, the gap between germline ends came to 17 bases. As DNA, the CDR3 is TGTGCCAGCAGTCCTCGGGCCTTAAGGGCTGAAAAACTGTTTTTT. Its protein product is CASSPRALRAEKLFF.

The V gene is TRBV27, the J gene TRBJ2-1; 10 bases line up with TRBD2. This CDR3 has 17 residues. From germline, CDR1 is MNHEY and CDR2 SMNVEV (reference sequence). Germline trimming cut 6 bases from V and 2 bases from J; bases unmatched to any gene: 10. CDR3 sequence reads: CASRLTSGATTYNEQFF. CDR3 coding DNA: TGTGCCAGCAGACTTACTAGCGGGGCAACCACCTACAATGAGCAGTTCTTC.

The rearrangement links TRBV30 to TRBJ2-7; 7 bases are shared with TRBD2. This CDR3 is built from 14 residues. Looked up from germline, CDR1 is GTSNPN and CDR2 is SVGIG (reference sequence). The V and J ends lost 0 bases and 4 bases, in that order; junction bases with no gene match: 6. The CDR3 sequence: CAWSVRLAGYEQYF. The CDR3 DNA sequence: TGTGCCTGGAGTGTACGACTAGCAGGATACGAGCAGTACTTC. Supplemented by reference TRBV30 and TRBJ2-7, the full variable domain reads SQTIHQWPATLVQPVGSPLSLECTVEGTSNPNLYWYRQAAGRGLQLLFYSVGIGQISSEVPQNLSASRPQDRQFILSSKKLLLSDSGFYLCAWSVRLAGYEQYFGPGTRLTVT.

The gene calls are TRBV29-1 and TRBJ1-4; D perhaps matches TRBD1 (6 bases). The CDR3 runs to 13 residues. V was shortened by 4 bases and J by 3 bases, with 9 bases between the two germline ends. Germline CDR1 is SQVTM and CDR2 is ANQGSEA. The chain's CDR3 is CSVGGLANEKLFF. The CDR3 DNA reads TGCAGCGTTGGGGGGCTGGCTAATGAAAAACTGTTTTTT.

This chain joins TRBV7-2 and TRBJ2-1; 7 bases match TRBD2. The V and J ends lost 5 bases and 0 bases, in that order; junction bases with no gene match: 4. Per germline, CDR1 SGHTA and CDR2 FQGNSA. CDR3 size: 15 residues. This CDR3 is CASSGRGTSYNEQFF. As DNA, the CDR3 is TGTGCCAGCAGCGGGAGGGGTACCTCCTACAATGAGCAGTTCTTC.

Written as DNA, the CDR3 is TGCGCCAGCAGCCAGGGAGGTTCGCGGGAGGGCGAGCAGTACTTC. It yields the protein CASSQGGSREGEQYF. J is TRBJ2-7 and V is TRBV5-1; 9 positions match TRBD2. CDR1 is SGHRS and CDR2 is YFSETQ in the germline V gene. This CDR3 has 15 residues. Trimming cost V 4 bases and J 6 bases; bases outside gene matches: 11. Supplemented by reference TRBV5-1 and TRBJ2-7, the full variable domain reads KAGVTQTPRYLIKTRGQQVTLSCSPISGHRSVSWYQQTPGQGLQFLFEYFSETQRNKGNFPGRFSGRQFSNSRSEMNVSTLELGDSALYLCASSQGGSREGEQYFGPGTRLTVT.

This chain links TRBV7-8 with TRBJ2-2, with 7 nucleotides matching TRBD1. V lost 5 bases and J lost 11; bases outside the gene matches: 5. Germline V gene lookup returns CDR1 SGHVS and CDR2 FQNEAQ. This CDR3 region has 12 residues. CDR3 amino acids: CASSLGQDELFF. As DNA, the CDR3 is TGTGCCAGCAGCCTCGGACAGGATGAGCTGTTTTTT.

The chain joins TRBV29-1 to TRBJ1-1, with D unclear. There are 13 residues in the CDR3. V shed 4 bases and J shed 5 bases, with 14 bases lying between them. Per germline, CDR1 SQVTM and CDR2 ANQGSEA. CDR3 coding DNA: TGCAGCGTTGTCGAGACGGGAGGTACTGAAGCTTTCTTT. Translated: CSVVETGGTEAFF.

This chain connects TRBV6-6 to TRBJ1-2, with D unclear. This CDR3 region has 12 residues. Germline V gene data show CDR1 as MNHNY and CDR2 as SVGAGI (reference sequence). V was trimmed by 5 bases and J by 6 bases, leaving 10 bases between them. The CDR3 reads CASSTPQHGYTF. In DNA, the CDR3 is TGTGCCAGCAGTACGCCACAGCATGGCTACACCTTC.

The chain combines TRBV5-1 with TRBJ2-5; the D gene is possibly TRBD2 (7 bases). Looked up from germline, CDR1 is SGHRS and CDR2 is YFSETQ. The CDR3 extends over 15 amino acids. Trimming stripped 4 bases from V and 9 bases from J, with 22 bases between. In nucleotides, the CDR3 is TGCGCCAGCAGCGACCCCTCAGCGGGGCGGACAGCCCAGTACTTC. It encodes CASSDPSAGRTAQYF.

This clonotype was observed once. The rearrangement uses TRBV7-9 and TRBJ1-2, with D uncertain. V was clipped by 0 bases and J by 8 bases, with 4 bases between them. CDR1 and CDR2 (germline): SEHNR, FQNEAQ (reference sequence). The length of the CDR3 is 11 residues. CDR3 in amino acids: CASSLASGYTF. CDR3 bases: TGTGCCAGCAGCTTAGCGTCCGGCTACACCTTC.

The genes are TRBV29-1 and TRBJ2-1; possible D gene TRBD2, 6 bases. The CDR3 runs to 15 residues. The V end was cut by 5 bases, the J end by 5 bases, with 19 bases between. Per germline, CDR1 SQVTM and CDR2 ANQGSEA. The CDR3 sequence: CSVQAGAGLNNEQFF. The CDR3 coding sequence is TGCAGCGTTCAGGCCGGGGCGGGGTTAAACAATGAGCAGTTCTTC.

This rearrangement joins TRBV29-1 to TRBJ2-6; D not certain. The V gene's germline CDR1 is SQVTM and CDR2 ANQGSEA. The CDR3 totals 13 residues. The ends were cut back, 4 bases at V and 0 bases at J, with 4 bases in the middle. CDR3 region: CSVGFSGANVLTF. The DNA of the CDR3 is TGCAGCGTTGGGTTCTCTGGGGCCAACGTCCTGACTTTC.